What follows are 25 T cell receptor beta chains derived from one specimen sequenced in a study of blood T cell repertoires in COVID-19. Profiled with immunoSEQ multiplex PCR; TCRdb holds only in-frame clones, not every one. This sample yields about 210,000 clones, of which 75% to 90% are seen a single time; about 9% belongs to the top ten. The material sequenced was PBMCs or T cells enriched from blood (not recorded which). Source of these receptors: a man aged 35-49 years who had recovered from COVID-19.

The J gene is TRBJ2-5, the V gene TRBV5-4; 9 bases line up with TRBD1. Germline V lookup: CDR1 SGHNT, CDR2 YYREEE (reference sequence). This CDR3 spans 14 amino acids. J gave up 2 bases and V 4 bases, and 3 bases lay outside the gene matches. CDR3 sequence: CASSVGQGQETQYF. In DNA, the CDR3 is TGTGCCAGCAGCGTAGGACAGGGGCAAGAGACCCAGTACTTC.

The chain employs TRBV6-5 and TRBJ1-2; D ambiguous. Germline V gene sequence: CDR1 MNHEY, CDR2 SVGAGI. This CDR3 is built from 11 residues. V was pared by 6 bases and J by 8 bases, with 10 bases between. The CDR3 coding sequence is TGTGCCAGCAGCCTTACAGAGGGCTACACCTTC. Translated: CASSLTEGYTF.

This clone was counted between two and nine times. The chain combines TRBV28 with TRBJ2-3; D call uncertain. Deletions cut 8 bases from V and 3 bases from J, with 6 bases between. Per the germline V gene, CDR1 is MDHEN and CDR2 is SYDVKM. CDR3 length: 11 residues. The CDR3 nucleotides are TGTGCCAGCGGTGAGACAGATACGCAGTATTTT. Its translation: CASGETDTQYF.

The chain joins TRBV5-4 to TRBJ2-1, with TRBD1 matching 11 bases. The CDR3 consists of 15 residues. The V gene's germline CDR1 is SGHNT and CDR2 YYREEE (reference sequence). V lost 5 bases to trimming and J lost 5 bases; unmatched junction nucleotides: 6. The CDR3 bases are TGTGCCAGCAGTCCAGGACAGGGGGCCGACAATGAGCAGTTCTTC. Its protein is CASSPGQGADNEQFF. The complete variable domain, with remaining parts taken from reference TRBV5-4 and TRBJ2-1, reads ETGVTQSPTHLIKTRGQQVTLRCSSQSGHNTVSWYQQALGQGPQFIFQYYREEENGRGNFPPRFSGLQFPNYSSELNVNALELDDSALYLCASSPGQGADNEQFFGPGTRLTVL.

The V and J genes are TRBV7-2 and TRBJ2-5, with TRBD2 matching 11 bases. Germline trimming cut 3 bases from V and 6 bases from J; bases unmatched to any gene: 6. Germline values: CDR1 SGHTA, CDR2 FQGNSA. The CDR3 has 15 amino acids. The CDR3 DNA follows: TGTGCCAGCAGCTTTCCTAGCGGGGGGCCAAAGACCCAGTACTTC. Translating gives CASSFPSGGPKTQYF.

The chain uses TRBV5-1 and TRBJ2-7, with D perhaps matching TRBD2 (5 bases). CDR1 is SGHRS, CDR2 YFSETQ, per germline. The CDR3 consists of 14 residues. Trimming removed 5 bases from V and 4 bases from J, with 16 bases in between. The CDR3 DNA reads as TGCGCCAGCAGGAGAAAAGAGGGTGCTTACGAGCAGTACTTC. Protein: CASRRKEGAYEQYF.

The chain has TRBV7-3 and TRBJ2-2; weak D call: TRBD1 (5 bases). This CDR3 is built from 12 residues. Germline CDR1 reads SGHTA; CDR2 reads FQGTGA. V lost 5 bases, J lost 8 bases, and 9 bases lay in between. Here the CDR3 DNA reads TGTGCCAGCAGCATCCCAGGGGGGGAGCTGTTTTTT. Its protein is CASSIPGGELFF.

V usage is TRBV5-1 and J usage is TRBJ2-7; 8 bases line up with TRBD1. This CDR3 spans 17 amino acids. Germline CDR1 reads SGHRS; CDR2 reads YFSETQ. The V gene end was trimmed by 0 bases and the J gene end by 9 bases; junction bases not matched to a gene: 17. The CDR3, as DNA: TGCGCCAGCAGCTTGGCGTATAGGGGGACAGGACCTACGAGGCAGTACTTC. Residues: CASSLAYRGTGPTRQYF.

The chain combines TRBV7-3 with TRBJ2-4; 7 bases are shared with TRBD2. The V gene's germline CDR1 is SGHTA and CDR2 FQGTGA. The CDR3 is made up of 17 amino acids. The J segment lost 0 bases and the V segment lost 0 bases, leaving 5 bases of the junction unmatched. The CDR3 coding sequence is TGTGCCAGCAGCTTAACCTGGGAGGGAATAGCCAAAAACATTCAGTACTTC. As protein: CASSLTWEGIAKNIQYF.

The chain joins TRBV13 to TRBJ1-1; the D is unclear. CDR3 length: 14 amino acids. The germline CDR1 and CDR2 sequences are PRHDT and FYEKMQ (reference sequence). The ends were cut back, 0 bases at V and 5 bases at J, with 10 bases in the middle. This CDR3 is CASSLGPRGTEAFF. The DNA for the CDR3 is TGTGCCAGCAGCTTAGGACCCCGGGGAACTGAAGCTTTCTTT.

This clone appeared a single time. The rearrangement joins TRBV5-4 to TRBJ1-2, with 9 nucleotides matching TRBD1. Germline CDR1 reads SGHNT; CDR2 reads YYREEE (reference sequence). Trimming removed 8 bases from V and 4 bases from J; junction bases left unmatched: 6. The CDR3 consists of 13 residues. Written as DNA, the CDR3 is TGTGCCAGTTCGGGACAGGGTATCTATGGCTACACCTTC. It is translated as CASSGQGIYGYTF.

The V gene is TRBV24-1, the J gene TRBJ1-2; 7 bases line up with TRBD1. This CDR3 spans 15 amino acids. Germline lookup yields CDR1 KGHDR and CDR2 SFDVKD. The ends lost 11 bases at V and 0 bases at J; junction bases unmatched: 11. The CDR3: CAIRQGADPNYGYTF. The CDR3, as DNA: TGTGCCATCAGACAGGGAGCAGATCCTAACTATGGCTACACCTTC.

This rearrangement joins TRBV10-1 to TRBJ1-1, with no clear D. Germline V gives CDR1 WNHNN, CDR2 SYGVQD (reference sequence). The CDR3 length is 13 residues. With 6 bases removed from V and 0 bases from J, the gap between germline ends came to 8 bases. CDR3 sequence (DNA): TGCGCCAGCAGACTTACCTTGAACACTGAAGCTTTCTTT. It specifies CASRLTLNTEAFF.

Details on this clone: Other DNA sequences in the sample encode the same CDR3. The chain employs TRBV4-1 and TRBJ1-5; 7 nucleotides line up with TRBD1. The germline V gene encodes CDR1 MGHRA and CDR2 YSYEKL. The trim removed 4 bases at V and 4 bases at J, leaving 4 bases unmatched. This CDR3 region has 14 residues. CDR3 sequence: CASSLGQVNQPQHF. The CDR3 bases are TGCGCCAGCAGCCTAGGACAGGTTAATCAGCCCCAGCATTTT.

The chain uses TRBV7-9 and TRBJ1-2; 10 positions match TRBD1. Germline V lookup: CDR1 SEHNR, CDR2 FQNEAQ (reference sequence). The CDR3 is 16 amino acids. V lost 2 bases to trimming and J lost 8 bases; unmatched junction nucleotides: 11. The CDR3, as DNA: TGTGCCAGCAGCTTACCTCTTGGGACAGGGGCGGGAGGCTACACCTTC. This gives the protein CASSLPLGTGAGGYTF.

The CDR3: CASSPGQPRSTDTQYF. The CDR3 nucleotides read TGTGCCAGCTCACCGGGACAGCCCAGGAGCACAGATACGCAGTATTTT. V gene TRBV18 combines with J gene TRBJ2-3; 7 bases match TRBD1. The germline V gene encodes CDR1 KGHSH and CDR2 LQKENI. The CDR3 loop spans 16 amino acids. J was trimmed by 0 bases and V by 3 bases; bases with no gene match: 6. The full variable domain, its missing parts supplied by reference TRBV18 and TRBJ2-3, is NAGVMQNPRHLVRRRGQEARLRCSPMKGHSHVYWYRQLPEEGLKFMVYLQKENIIDESGMPKERFSAEFPKEGPSILRIQQVVRGDSAAYFCASSPGQPRSTDTQYFGPGTRLTVL.

The count of this clone is one. The J gene is TRBJ2-3, the V gene TRBV13; D might be TRBD1 (6 bases). This CDR3 region has 16 residues. CDR1 is PRHDT and CDR2 is FYEKMQ in the germline V gene (reference sequence). Trimming pared 5 bases from V and 3 bases from J, leaving 18 bases between. CDR3 protein: CASSRYYRDGTDTQYF. The CDR3 DNA is TGTGCCAGCAGCCGATACTACAGGGATGGGACAGATACGCAGTATTTT.

The chain employs TRBV23-1 and TRBJ2-7; D may be TRBD2 (6 bases). TRBV23-1 is treated as an ORF (open reading frame) with a function not yet certain. Trimming left V 6 bases short and J 2 bases short, with 14 bases between. CDR3 length: 14 residues. DNA of the CDR3: TGCGCCAGCAGGGGGACTGCAAATACCTACGAGCAGTACTTC. Protein: CASRGTANTYEQYF.

V is TRBV5-6 and J is TRBJ2-1, with 7 bases matching TRBD2. V shed 9 bases and J 4 bases; nucleotides not matched to a gene: 10. The length of the CDR3 is 14 residues. Looked up from germline, CDR1 is SGHDT and CDR2 is YYEEEE. For the CDR3, the DNA is TGTGCCACCTCGGGGAGCGGGGAATACAATGAGCAGTTCTTC. Amino acids: CATSGSGEYNEQFF.

This clone was seen a handful of times. The rearrangement uses TRBV2 and TRBJ2-1; 8 bases agree with TRBD2. CDR1 and CDR2 (germline): SNHLY, FYNNEI. This CDR3 contains 15 residues. V shed 6 bases, J shed 2 bases, and the junction held 6 bases outside the gene matches. The CDR3: CASSLTSGAYNEQFF. In DNA, the CDR3 is TGTGCCAGCAGCCTCACTAGCGGAGCCTACAATGAGCAGTTCTTC.

The gene calls are TRBV18 and TRBJ1-2; D not resolved. The CDR3 length is 14 residues. Trimming shortened V by 2 bases and J by 2 bases, and 9 bases separated the two germline ends. Germline CDR1 is KGHSH and CDR2 is LQKENI. CDR3 in amino acids: CASSPRESNYGYTF. In DNA form, the CDR3 reads TGTGCCAGCTCACCAAGGGAGTCGAACTATGGCTACACCTTC.

V usage is TRBV5-4 and J usage is TRBJ1-2; 9 bases match TRBD1. Germline V gene sequence: CDR1 SGHNT, CDR2 YYREEE (reference sequence). The CDR3 contains 13 residues. V was pared by 5 bases and J by 6 bases, with 5 bases of the junction left unmatched. As DNA, the CDR3 is TGTGCCAGCAGGCCGGGACAGGGCGATGGCTACACCTTC. Translation gives CASRPGQGDGYTF.

The rearrangement joins TRBV6-2 or TRBV6-3 to TRBJ1-1, with TRBD1 matching over 7 bases. The CDR3 has 18 residues. Germline CDR1 and CDR2: MNHEY and SVGEGT. Trimming removed 0 bases from V and 6 bases from J; junction bases left unmatched: 16. CDR3 nucleotides: TGTGCCAGCAGTTACTCACGCCTTAGCTCACAGGGGATGGCTGAAGCTTTCTTT. It yields the protein CASSYSRLSSQGMAEAFF.

This clone was detected only once. The chain has TRBV4-1 and TRBJ2-3, with 8 bases aligning to TRBD2. CDR1 and CDR2 (germline): MGHRA, YSYEKL. This CDR3 has 16 residues. Losses at the gene ends were 0 bases for V and 4 bases for J; bases not matched to a gene: 6. CDR3 residues: CASSQDGAGAPDTQYF. CDR3 nucleotide sequence: TGCGCCAGCAGCCAAGATGGAGCGGGGGCCCCAGATACGCAGTATTTT.

This clone was seen just once. V and J are TRBV30 and TRBJ2-7; possible D gene TRBD1, 5 bases. From germline, CDR1 is GTSNPN and CDR2 SVGIG (reference sequence). Between the trimmed V and J ends, which lost 4 bases and 2 bases, there was a span of 15 bases. The length of the CDR3 is 14 residues. The CDR3 loop is CAWKRNRPTYEQYF. The CDR3 DNA follows: TGTGCCTGGAAGAGGAACAGGCCCACCTACGAGCAGTACTTC.